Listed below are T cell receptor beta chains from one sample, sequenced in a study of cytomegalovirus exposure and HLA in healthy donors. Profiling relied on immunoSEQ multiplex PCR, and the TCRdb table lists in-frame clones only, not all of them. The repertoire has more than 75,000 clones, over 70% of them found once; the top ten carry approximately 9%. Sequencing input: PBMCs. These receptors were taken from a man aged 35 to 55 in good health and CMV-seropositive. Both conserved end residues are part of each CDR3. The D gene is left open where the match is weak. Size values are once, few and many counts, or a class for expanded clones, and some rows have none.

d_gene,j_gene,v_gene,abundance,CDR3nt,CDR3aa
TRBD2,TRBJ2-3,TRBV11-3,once,TGTGCCAGCAGCTTAGGACTAGCGGGAGTCGATACGCAGTATTTT,CASSLGLAGVDTQYF
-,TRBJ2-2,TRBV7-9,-,TGTGCCAGCAGCTTACAGGGAATGGCCGGGGAGCTGTTTTTT,CASSLQGMAGELFF
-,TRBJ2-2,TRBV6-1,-,TGTGCCAGCAGTTTGTCCGAAACAACCGGGGAGCTGTTTTTT,CASSLSETTGELFF
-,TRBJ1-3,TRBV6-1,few,TGTGCCAGCAGTGAAGATCAGGCGCGAAACACCATATATTTT,CASSEDQARNTIYF
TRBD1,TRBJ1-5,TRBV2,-,TGTGCCAGCAGGGGGGACAGTGCCAATCAGCCCCAGCATTTT,CASRGDSANQPQHF
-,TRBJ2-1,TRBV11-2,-,TGTGCCAGCAGCTTCAGGATAGGCAATGAGCAGTTCTTC,CASSFRIGNEQFF
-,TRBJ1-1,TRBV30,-,TGTGCCTGGAGGGAGACTCTACGGGGTCCTCTGATGACTTTCTTT,CAWRETLRGPLMTFF
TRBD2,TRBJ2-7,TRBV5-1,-,TGCGCCAGCAGCTTCCAACCTCCGGGACTAGCGGAATACGAGCAGTACTTC,CASSFQPPGLAEYEQYF
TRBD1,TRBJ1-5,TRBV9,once,TGTGCCAGCAGCGCGACAGGGCTCAATCAGCCCCAGCATTTT,CASSATGLNQPQHF
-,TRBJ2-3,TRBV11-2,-,TGTGCCAGCAGCTTGGGGCGGGGACGCACAGATACGCAGTATTTT,CASSLGRGRTDTQYF
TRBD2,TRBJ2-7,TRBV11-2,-,TGTGCCAGCAGAAACGGGACTAGGGCTAAGGAGCAGTACTTC,CASRNGTRAKEQYF
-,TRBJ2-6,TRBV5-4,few,TGTGCCAGCAGCTTGGTGGGGAGCTCTGGGGCCAACGTCCTGACTTTC,CASSLVGSSGANVLTF
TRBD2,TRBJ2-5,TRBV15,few,TGTGCCACCAGCAGTTGGGGGGGAGAGACCCAGTACTTC,CATSSWGGETQYF
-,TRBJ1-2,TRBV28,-,TGTGCCAGCAGTCCCCAGGACTTTAACTATGGCTACACCTTC,CASSPQDFNYGYTF
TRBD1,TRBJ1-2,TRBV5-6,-,TGTGCCAGCAGCTCAAGACCTCGGGACAGTCGTTGGGGCTACACCTTC,CASSSRPRDSRWGYTF
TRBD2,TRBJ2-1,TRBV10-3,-,TGTGCCATCAGTGACACTAGCGGGGGGAACAATGAGCAGTTCTTC,CAISDTSGGNNEQFF
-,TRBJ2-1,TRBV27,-,TGTGCCAGCAGTTACAAGCAGGGACTGAACAATGAGCAGTTCTTC,CASSYKQGLNNEQFF
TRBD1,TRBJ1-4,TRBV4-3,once,TGCGCCAGCAGCCAAGATCACAGGGGGATCCTTAATGAAAAACTGTTTTTT,CASSQDHRGILNEKLFF
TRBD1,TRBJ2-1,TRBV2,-,TGTGCCAGCATTATAGGACAGGGGGCCGATGAGCAGTTCTTC,CASIIGQGADEQFF
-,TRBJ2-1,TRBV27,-,TGTGCCAGCATGGGCAGGGTGGGAAATGAGCAGTTCTTC,CASMGRVGNEQFF
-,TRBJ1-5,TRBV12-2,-,TGTGCAAGTCGCTTAGCCCGGAAGGGGGCGCCCCTATATAGCAATCAGCCCCAGCATTTT,CASRLARKGAPLYSNQPQHF
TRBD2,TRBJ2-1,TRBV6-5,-,TGTGCCAGCAGTTTCGCGACTAGCGGGGAAGAGCAGTTCTTC,CASSFATSGEEQFF
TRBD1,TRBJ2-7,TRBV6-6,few,TGTGCCAGCACCAGGACAGGGGGCGCCTACGAGCAGTACTTC,CASTRTGGAYEQYF
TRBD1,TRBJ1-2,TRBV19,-,TGTGCCAGTAGTATTGAAACAGGGGGACCGGATGGCTACACCTTC,CASSIETGGPDGYTF
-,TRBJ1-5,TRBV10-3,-,TGTGCCATCAGTGCTGAAGGACAGATCAATCAGCCCCAGCATTTT,CAISAEGQINQPQHF
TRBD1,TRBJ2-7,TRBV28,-,TGTGCCAGCACTTCCACGGGACAGGGGGTGGTTGGGCAGTACTTC,CASTSTGQGVVGQYF
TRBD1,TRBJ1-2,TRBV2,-,TGTGCCAGCAGAACTACAGGGGTTCAGAGCTACACCTTC,CASRTTGVQSYTF
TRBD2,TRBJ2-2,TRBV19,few,TGTGCCAGCGCACCGGGACGGGGGGAGGAGCTGTTTTTT,CASAPGRGEELFF
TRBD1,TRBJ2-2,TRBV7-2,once,TGTGCCAGCAGTCCAAGGACAGGGGGCTTCGGGGAGCTGTTTTTT,CASSPRTGGFGELFF
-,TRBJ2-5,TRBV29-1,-,TGCAGCGTTGAAGATCTTTTACAAAAAGGGGGAGAGACCCAGTACTTC,CSVEDLLQKGGETQYF
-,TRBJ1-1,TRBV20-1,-,TGCAGTGCTAGTTCCGGCACTGAAGCTTTCTTT,CSASSGTEAFF
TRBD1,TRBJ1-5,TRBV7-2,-,TGTGCCAGCAGCTCGGACAGGGATCAGCCCCAGCATTTT,CASSSDRDQPQHF
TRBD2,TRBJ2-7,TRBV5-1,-,TGCGCCAGCAGCCCCTGGGGGGGCGAGCAGTACTTC,CASSPWGGEQYF
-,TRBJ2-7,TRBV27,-,TGTGCCAGTCACCCCCGGGGACTGTCACTCTACGAGCAGTACTTC,CASHPRGLSLYEQYF
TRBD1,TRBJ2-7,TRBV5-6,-,TGTGCCAGCACCTCGAATTCCGGACAGGACCGCTACGAGCAGTACTTC,CASTSNSGQDRYEQYF
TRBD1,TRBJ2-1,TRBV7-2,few,TGTGCCAGCAGCTTCCCGGGACAGGGGAGGAATGAGCAGTTCTTC,CASSFPGQGRNEQFF
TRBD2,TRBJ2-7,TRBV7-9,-,TGTGCCAGCAGCCGACTAGCTCCGGAGCAGTACTTC,CASSRLAPEQYF
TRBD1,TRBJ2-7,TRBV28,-,TGTGCCAGCATTACCGGGACAGGTGCCTACGAGCAGTACTTC,CASITGTGAYEQYF
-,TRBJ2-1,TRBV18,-,TGTGCCAGCTCACCCGACAGCTACAATGAGCAGTTCTTC,CASSPDSYNEQFF
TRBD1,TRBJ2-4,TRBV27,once,TGTGCCAGCAGAAGGGTAGGGGACAGGGGGTTGGCGGCCAAAAACATTCAGTACTTC,CASRRVGDRGLAAKNIQYF
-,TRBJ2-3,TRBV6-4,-,TGTGCCAGCAGTCCACAGGGAGGCACAGATACGCAGTATTTT,CASSPQGGTDTQYF
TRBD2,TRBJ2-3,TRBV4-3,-,TGCGCCAGCAGCCAAGATGCTATGAGAGCGGGGCGCACAGATACGCAGTATTTT,CASSQDAMRAGRTDTQYF
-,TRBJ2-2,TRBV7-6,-,TGTGCCAGCAGCTTAGCCTCCGGGGAGCTGTTTTTT,CASSLASGELFF